The sequence of this T cell receptor (beta chain) was determined in a study of radiation and T cells in renal cell carcinoma. This clone was observed a few times. The V and J ends lost 5 bases and 0 bases respectively, with 9 bases between them. This CDR3 has 14 amino acids. Germline assignment: CDR1 MNHNY and CDR2 SVGAGI (reference sequence). Some clones are missing from TCRdb's copy, which holds only in-frame ones; the method was immunoSEQ multiplex PCR. In the table there are some 120,000 clones, approximately 85% of which are singletons. Time point reported: blood 2 weeks post-SBRT. Described treatment: 15 Gy SBRT to primary tumor, nephrectomy 4 weeks later.

The J gene is TRBJ2-3, the V gene TRBV6-6; D not certain. The TCR comes from a man aged 45 to 65 with renal cell carcinoma. Here the sequenced sample was blood, taken from a patient whose treatment included radiotherapy and nephrectomy. The CDR3: CASSQTSSTDTQYF. CDR3 DNA: TGTGCCAGCAGTCAGACGTCTAGCACAGATACGCAGTATTTT.